The 20 T cell receptor beta chains below come from one sample, sequenced in a study of shared clonotypes between healthy human individuals. This table comes from immunoSEQ multiplex PCR, and its TCRdb copy is limited to in-frame clones, with some not included. The data show around 2.5 million clones, with under 95% seen just once and approximately 0.36% held by the top ten. Sequencing was carried out using naive CD4+ T cells from PBMCs. The subset was: CD45RA+ positively selected. The receptor set was obtained from a man between 18 and 29 years old in good health. Some clones in this sample may be carry-over from other donors' samples.

V and J are TRBV19 and TRBJ1-2; D remains ambiguous. The CDR3 length is 13 residues. Trimming removed 5 bases at V and 5 bases at J, with 12 bases between. Germline CDR1 reads LNHDA; CDR2 reads SQIVND (reference sequence). The DNA for the CDR3 is TGTGCCAGTAGTGCACAGCCCCTATATGGCTACACCTTC. Translating it yields CASSAQPLYGYTF.

The chain has TRBV7-8 and TRBJ2-6; D is unclear. This CDR3 spans 15 amino acids. V was shortened by 8 bases and J by 0 bases, with 11 bases between the two germline ends. Looked up from germline, CDR1 is SGHVS and CDR2 is FQNEAQ. CDR3 in DNA: TGTGCCAGCCCCCCTGCCGGCTCTGGGGCCAACGTCCTGACTTTC. This encodes CASPPAGSGANVLTF.

This clone occurred once. The chain employs TRBV7-9 and TRBJ2-7; 7 nucleotides match TRBD2. CDR3 length equals 14 residues. The trim removed 5 bases at V and 7 bases at J, leaving 11 bases unmatched. Germline lookup yields CDR1 SEHNR and CDR2 FQNEAQ (reference sequence). The CDR3 spells CASSRPGLRMEQYF. In DNA, the CDR3 is TGTGCCAGCAGCCGACCGGGACTAAGAATGGAGCAGTACTTC.

This chain links TRBV19 with TRBJ2-2; D not certain. V was pared by 10 bases and J by 5 bases, with 5 bases between. The germline V gene has CDR1 LNHDA and CDR2 SQIVND (reference sequence). This CDR3 comprises 10 residues. CDR3 sequence reads: CATPTGELFF. CDR3 coding DNA: TGTGCCACCCCAACCGGGGAGCTGTTTTTT.

The chain links TRBV5-4 to TRBJ1-2; D is unclear. Germline loops: CDR1 SGHNT, CDR2 YYREEE (reference sequence). V was trimmed by 5 bases and J by 4 bases, leaving 12 bases between them. This CDR3 spans 13 amino acids. CDR3 nucleotides: TGTGCCAGCAGGGCTAACGAGCTCTATGGCTACACCTTC. Its translation: CASRANELYGYTF.

V and J are TRBV11-2 and TRBJ2-1; D perhaps matches TRBD2 (6 bases). The V gene's germline CDR1 is SGHAT and CDR2 FQNNGV. The CDR3 is 15 residues long. The V gene lost 5 bases and the J gene lost 8 bases, with 19 bases spanning the gap. CDR3 sequence reads: CASSPKGPWDYEQFF. CDR3 nucleotides: TGTGCCAGCAGCCCAAAGGGACCATGGGACTATGAGCAGTTCTTC.

The V call is TRBV10-3, the J call TRBJ1-2, with 9 bases matching TRBD1. The CDR3 length is 16 residues. With V trimmed by 0 bases and J by 7 bases, 9 bases remained unmatched. From germline, CDR1 is ENHRY and CDR2 SYGVKD. The CDR3 here is CAISESNGQGQGGYTF. In nucleotides, the CDR3 is TGTGCCATCAGTGAGTCGAATGGACAGGGGCAAGGTGGCTACACCTTC.

The genes are TRBV5-4 and TRBJ2-7, with 9 bases lining up with TRBD1. Germline CDR1 reads SGHNT; CDR2 reads YYREEE (reference sequence). The length of the CDR3 is 12 residues. With V trimmed by 4 bases and J by 6 bases, 2 bases remained unmatched. The CDR3 DNA reads as TGTGCCAGCAGCAAGGACAGGGGCGAGCAGTACTTC. It specifies CASSKDRGEQYF.

This clone was detected once. This chain joins TRBV6-1 and TRBJ2-1; D gene ambiguous. Germline V lookup: CDR1 MNHNS, CDR2 SASEGT. The CDR3 is 15 amino acids. V lost 2 bases and J lost 5, with 13 bases in between. In DNA form, the CDR3 reads TGTGCCAGCAGTGAATACTCTCGGAGTAACAATGAGCAGTTCTTC. Translating gives CASSEYSRSNNEQFF.

This chain connects TRBV7-3 to TRBJ2-3; D unclear. The CDR3 runs to 13 residues. Germline lookup yields CDR1 SGHTA and CDR2 FQGTGA. The germline V and J ends were trimmed by 1 base and 4 bases, with 6 bases remaining between them. The CDR3 DNA reads as TGTGCCAGCAGCTTAAATGTAGCAGATACGCAGTATTTT. Translation: CASSLNVADTQYF.

Details on this clone: This sample includes further DNA sequences coding for the same CDR3. The V and J genes are TRBV5-1 and TRBJ1-1, with D possibly being TRBD1 (5 bases). Germline lookup yields CDR1 SGHRS and CDR2 YFSETQ. CDR3 length: 14 residues. Trimming left V 2 bases short and J 0 bases short, with 8 bases between. The CDR3 coding sequence is TGCGCCAGCAGCTTCCAGGGTTTGAACACTGAAGCTTTCTTT. This sequence encodes CASSFQGLNTEAFF.

This chain links TRBV6-6 with TRBJ1-1; 7 nucleotides line up with TRBD1. The CDR3 is made up of 16 amino acids. Germline values: CDR1 MNHNY, CDR2 SVGAGI (reference sequence). V shed 4 bases, J shed 7 bases, and the junction held 15 bases outside the gene matches. The CDR3 protein is CASSLTGRRVDDEAFF. DNA for the CDR3: TGTGCCAGCAGTTTGACAGGGAGGCGGGTAGATGATGAAGCTTTCTTT.

This clone has more than one count but fewer than ten. Other DNA sequences in this specimen translate into the identical CDR3. The V and J genes are TRBV7-9 and TRBJ2-1; TRBD2 aligns across 11 bases. The CDR3 extends over 15 amino acids. J lost 3 bases, V lost 5 bases, and 3 bases had no gene match. Germline V gives CDR1 SEHNR, CDR2 FQNEAQ (reference sequence). The chain's CDR3 is CASSPGLAGYNEQFF. The CDR3 bases are TGTGCCAGCAGCCCTGGACTAGCGGGCTACAATGAGCAGTTCTTC. The full variable domain, rest sourced from reference TRBV7-9 and TRBJ2-1, is DTGVSQNPRHKITKRGQNVTFRCDPISEHNRLYWYRQTLGQGPEFLTYFQNEAQLEKSRLLSDRFSAERPKGSFSTLEIQRTEQGDSAMYLCASSPGLAGYNEQFFGPGTRLTVL.

The chain links TRBV25-1 to TRBJ2-1, with a tentative D call TRBD1 (5 bases). The V end lost 8 bases, the J end lost 6 bases, and 8 bases lay between the germline ends. Germline lookup yields CDR1 MGHDK and CDR2 SYGVNS. The CDR3 is 11 amino acids. The CDR3 spells CASHQGNEQFF. CDR3 coding DNA: TGTGCCAGCCACCAGGGCAATGAGCAGTTCTTC.

V gene TRBV29-1 combines with J gene TRBJ1-2, with TRBD1 identical over 7 bases. V trimming: 4 bases; J trimming: 6 bases; junction bases outside the gene matches: 5. CDR3 length: 12 amino acids. Germline V gene data show CDR1 as SQVTM and CDR2 as ANQGSEA. CDR3 sequence: CSVVTQGNGYTF. For the CDR3, the DNA is TGCAGCGTTGTAACACAGGGGAATGGCTACACCTTC.

The chain joins TRBV28 to TRBJ1-2, with 10 bases that match TRBD1. The CDR3 loop spans 14 amino acids. The ends lost 5 bases at V and 6 bases at J; junction bases unmatched: 6. The germline V gene encodes CDR1 MDHEN and CDR2 SYDVKM. The CDR3 loop is CASSPPGQGHGYTF. In DNA form, the CDR3 reads TGTGCCAGCAGTCCCCCGGGACAGGGGCATGGCTACACCTTC.

The gene calls are TRBV4-2 and TRBJ2-5, with D uncertain. CDR3 length: 14 residues. CDR1 and CDR2 (germline): LGHNA, YNFKEQ. Trimming took off 1 base at V and 1 base at J, with 7 bases between the two ends. CDR3 protein: CASSQVNGQETQYF. The CDR3, as DNA: TGTGCCAGCAGCCAAGTGAACGGCCAAGAGACCCAGTACTTC.

The V call is TRBV6-1, the J call TRBJ2-7; either TRBD1 or TRBD2 may supply D (6 bases each). Trimming left V 4 bases short and J 5 bases short, with 18 bases between. The CDR3 is made up of 15 amino acids. The V gene's germline CDR1 is MNHNS and CDR2 SASEGT. The CDR3 loop is CASSVRGLSPDEQYF. DNA of the CDR3: TGTGCCAGCAGTGTCCGGGGGCTTTCTCCAGACGAGCAGTACTTC.

Note on this clone: The same CDR3 also results from other DNA sequences found in this sample. This chain links TRBV30 with TRBJ1-6; D might be TRBD1 (6 bases). In germline, CDR1 is GTSNPN, CDR2 SVGIG (reference sequence). The CDR3 length is 15 residues. V lost 0 bases and J lost 4, with 10 bases in between. The CDR3 sequence is CAWSVPGAYNSPLHF. DNA of the CDR3: TGTGCCTGGAGTGTACCAGGGGCTTATAATTCACCCCTCCACTTT. Together with reference TRBV30 and TRBJ1-6, the CDR3 gives the full variable domain: SQTIHQWPATLVQPVGSPLSLECTVEGTSNPNLYWYRQAAGRGLQLLFYSVGIGQISSEVPQNLSASRPQDRQFILSSKKLLLSDSGFYLCAWSVPGAYNSPLHFGNGTRLTVT.

This clone occurred once. This chain links TRBV4-1 with TRBJ2-1; D possibly corresponds to TRBD2 (6 bases). The germline CDR1 and CDR2 sequences are MGHRA and YSYEKL. V was clipped by 0 bases and J by 0 bases, with 9 bases between them. The CDR3 contains 16 residues. This chain's CDR3 is CASSQDARGSYNEQFF. In DNA form, the CDR3 reads TGCGCCAGCAGCCAAGATGCGCGGGGCTCCTACAATGAGCAGTTCTTC.